One sample yielded the 25 T cell receptor beta chains listed below, sequenced in a study of cytomegalovirus exposure and HLA in healthy donors. Primers for the PCR totalled 60 Vbeta and 13 Jbeta. Libraries were prepared by immunoSEQ multiplex PCR; TCRdb keeps only in-frame clonotypes and omits some of them. Found here are fewer than 120,000 clones, roughly 78% of them singletons; the top ten hold approximately 1.2%. The sample consisted of PBMCs. Receptor source: a woman in her twenties or thirties in good health and CMV-seronegative.

The chain has TRBV30 and TRBJ2-1, with 9 bases identical to TRBD2. Trimming cost V 4 bases and J 9 bases; bases outside gene matches: 7. Germline V gives CDR1 GTSNPN, CDR2 SVGIG (reference sequence). The CDR3 contains 13 residues. CDR3: CAWIQRGVGEQFF. The CDR3 DNA is TGTGCCTGGATCCAGCGGGGGGTCGGTGAGCAGTTCTTC.

The chain's CDR3 is CASSSRGGNTEAFF. The CDR3 DNA reads as TGTGCCAGCAGCTCTCGGGGGGGAAACACTGAAGCTTTCTTT. The rearrangement joins TRBV7-2 to TRBJ1-1, with D perhaps matching TRBD1 (5 bases). The CDR3 loop spans 14 amino acids. Trimming took off 4 bases at V and 2 bases at J, with 11 bases between the two ends. The germline V gene encodes CDR1 SGHTA and CDR2 FQGNSA.

The rearrangement links TRBV27 to TRBJ2-7; 11 bases fit TRBD2. After removal of 5 bases from V and 2 bases from J, the junction contained 5 bases not matched to a gene. This CDR3 spans 15 amino acids. Per the germline V gene, CDR1 is MNHEY and CDR2 is SMNVEV (reference sequence). The DNA of the CDR3 is TGTGCCAGCAGTAAGACTAGCGGGGAGCCCTACGAGCAGTACTTC. Translated, it gives CASSKTSGEPYEQYF.

This clone showed up just once. V and J are TRBV16 and TRBJ1-1; tentative D call: TRBD1 (5 bases). From germline, CDR1 is KGHSY and CDR2 FQNENV. The CDR3 runs to 13 residues. V lost 2 bases, J lost 4 bases, and 8 bases lay in between. In DNA, the CDR3 is TGTGCCAGCAGCCAACCCCAGGGCACTGAAGCTTTCTTT. This sequence encodes CASSQPQGTEAFF.

This chain joins TRBV4-1 and TRBJ1-3; D is uncertain. Germline CDR1 MGHRA, CDR2 YSYEKL. The CDR3 is 17 residues long. V lost 6 bases and J lost 0, with 18 bases in between. The CDR3 spells CASRPYVTGNSGNTIYF. The CDR3 DNA reads as TGCGCCAGCAGGCCCTACGTTACGGGAAACTCTGGAAACACCATATATTTT.

This chain links TRBV7-9 with TRBJ2-2; 7 bases fit TRBD1. The CDR3 length is 14 residues. Germline assignment: CDR1 SEHNR and CDR2 FQNEAQ (reference sequence). J was trimmed by 8 bases and V by 4 bases; bases with no gene match: 7. This CDR3 reads CASSSDRAFGELFF. As DNA, the CDR3 is TGTGCCAGCAGCTCCGACAGGGCGTTTGGGGAGCTGTTTTTT.

The chain joins TRBV28 to TRBJ1-1; unclear D gene. V lost 5 bases, J lost 10 bases, and 17 bases lay in between. Germline-derived CDR1 and CDR2 are MDHEN and SYDVKM. This CDR3 has 13 amino acids. Here the CDR3 reads CASSTRTGSGAFF. The CDR3 DNA is TGTGCCAGCAGTACCAGGACGGGATCCGGAGCTTTCTTT.

The sample holds a few counts of this clone. The J gene is TRBJ1-6, the V gene TRBV28; D may be TRBD1 (5 bases). V gave up 5 bases and J gave up 7 bases, with 15 bases separating them. Germline lookup yields CDR1 MDHEN and CDR2 SYDVKM. The CDR3 totals 15 residues. The CDR3 DNA reads as TGTGCCAGCAGTCCCTCGGGGGTACGAAATTCACCCCTCCACTTT. The encoded protein is CASSPSGVRNSPLHF.

CDR3: CASSLVRGSADTQYF. The CDR3 coding sequence is TGTGCCAGCAGCTTAGTTAGGGGGTCTGCAGATACGCAGTATTTT. This sequence joins TRBV7-9 and TRBJ2-3; tentative D call: TRBD1 (6 bases). Trimming removed 1 base from V and 4 bases from J, with 12 bases in between. CDR1 is SEHNR, CDR2 FQNEAQ, per germline (reference sequence). The CDR3 is 15 amino acids.

The rearrangement uses TRBV4-3 and TRBJ1-5; D is unclear. The V gene's germline CDR1 is LGHNA and CDR2 YSLEER. The CDR3 has 13 amino acids. The V end lost 1 base, the J end lost 5 bases, and 6 bases lay between the germline ends. CDR3 nucleotide sequence: TGCGCCAGCAGCCAAGTCGGGGATCAGCCCCAGCATTTT. Amino acid sequence: CASSQVGDQPQHF.

This clone came up once. V usage is TRBV5-6 and J usage is TRBJ2-7; 11 positions match TRBD2. Germline trimming cut 3 bases from V and 4 bases from J; bases unmatched to any gene: 9. The germline V gene has CDR1 SGHDT and CDR2 YYEEEE. The CDR3 spans 16 residues. The CDR3 region has the DNA TGTGCCAGCAGCTGGGGAACTAGCGGGAGTTTGTACGAGCAGTACTTC. Translating it yields CASSWGTSGSLYEQYF.

The CDR3 loop reads CASSLGHLTDTQYF. In nucleotides, the CDR3 is TGTGCCAGCAGCTTAGGTCACTTAACAGATACGCAGTATTTT. V usage is TRBV11-3 and J usage is TRBJ2-3; no clear D gene. The length of the CDR3 is 14 residues. The germline V gene has CDR1 SGHNT and CDR2 YENEEA. V lost 1 base, J lost 3 bases, and 8 bases lay in between.

This clone was seen once. V is TRBV7-2 and J is TRBJ2-5; no definite D call. The germline V gene encodes CDR1 SGHTA and CDR2 FQGNSA. Trimming cost V 4 bases and J 0 bases, with 9 bases left between them. The CDR3 has 14 residues. The DNA of the CDR3 is TGTGCCAGCAGCTCCCCCGGAGACCAAGAGACCCAGTACTTC. Protein sequence: CASSSPGDQETQYF.

The V and J genes are TRBV5-1 and TRBJ2-2; D is possibly TRBD1 (6 bases). Trimming removed 2 bases from V and 4 bases from J, with 18 bases in between. Germline assignment: CDR1 SGHRS and CDR2 YFSETQ. The CDR3 length is 17 residues. CDR3 bases: TGCGCCAGCAGCTTCCCCCCGGACAGCTTAGGCACCGGGGAGCTGTTTTTT. Its translation is CASSFPPDSLGTGELFF.

The genes are TRBV5-6 and TRBJ2-2; 8 bases fit TRBD2. CDR3 length equals 16 residues. J lost 1 base, V lost 2 bases, and 4 bases had no gene match. From germline, CDR1 is SGHDT and CDR2 YYEEEE. The CDR3 DNA sequence: TGTGCCAGCAGCTTTTACAGCGGGAGGAACACCGGGGAGCTGTTTTTT. Translation gives CASSFYSGRNTGELFF.

This rearrangement joins TRBV30 to TRBJ1-2, with TRBD1 matching over 7 bases. V lost 2 bases, J lost 4 bases, and 7 bases stayed unmatched. This CDR3 comprises 14 residues. Germline V CDR1 and CDR2: GTSNPN, SVGIG (reference sequence). CDR3 coding DNA: TGTGCCTGGAGTCCAATGGGACAGTTCTATGGCTACACCTTC. Protein sequence: CAWSPMGQFYGYTF.

This chain joins TRBV5-4 and TRBJ2-5, with 8 bases matching TRBD1. Germline-derived CDR1 and CDR2 are SGHNT and YYREEE (reference sequence). The CDR3 extends over 14 amino acids. The ends lost 6 bases at V and 3 bases at J; junction bases unmatched: 7. The CDR3 is CASNRWDRKETQYF. CDR3 DNA: TGTGCCAGCAATCGATGGGACAGGAAAGAGACCCAGTACTTC.

The gene calls are TRBV25-1 and TRBJ1-5, with D possibly matching TRBD1 (5 bases). The germline gives CDR1 MGHDK, CDR2 SYGVNS. Trimming took 4 bases from V and 2 from J, leaving 12 bases between them. The CDR3 sequence is 15 residues long. The CDR3 bases are TGTGCCAGCAGTGTGGGGGGGGAGGGCAATCAGCCCCAGCATTTT. This translates into CASSVGGEGNQPQHF.

This chain links TRBV7-6 with TRBJ1-5; D is possibly TRBD1 (5 bases). The germline V and J ends were trimmed by 1 base and 4 bases, with 17 bases remaining between them. Looked up from germline, CDR1 is SGHVS and CDR2 is FNYEAQ. The CDR3 totals 17 residues. The CDR3 sequence is CASSLGFGQGGNQPQHF. The CDR3 bases are TGTGCCAGCAGCTTAGGTTTCGGGCAGGGAGGAAATCAGCCCCAGCATTTT.

The chain uses TRBV5-1 and TRBJ1-4, with D unresolved. V was clipped by 4 bases and J by 4 bases, with 11 bases between them. The germline V gene encodes CDR1 SGHRS and CDR2 YFSETQ. The CDR3 runs to 14 residues. The CDR3: CASSRGYGNEKLFF. CDR3 nucleotides: TGCGCCAGCAGCAGAGGGTACGGTAATGAAAAACTGTTTTTT. Full variable domain (rest looked up from reference TRBV5-1 and TRBJ1-4): KAGVTQTPRYLIKTRGQQVTLSCSPISGHRSVSWYQQTPGQGLQFLFEYFSETQRNKGNFPGRFSGRQFSNSRSEMNVSTLELGDSALYLCASSRGYGNEKLFFGSGTQLSVL.

The chain links TRBV5-1 to TRBJ1-4, with a possible D match to TRBD1 (5 bases). V was clipped by 4 bases and J by 8 bases, with 18 bases between them. Germline V gene lookup returns CDR1 SGHRS and CDR2 YFSETQ. The CDR3 contains 15 residues. The CDR3, as DNA: TGCGCCAGCAGCCGTGTGGCGACAGCCCAAGAAAAACTGTTTTTT. Protein product: CASSRVATAQEKLFF.

The J gene is TRBJ1-5, the V gene TRBV15; possible D gene TRBD1, 6 bases. The CDR3 is 16 amino acids. V was pared by 0 bases and J by 1 base, with 10 bases between. The germline gives CDR1 LNHNV, CDR2 YYDKDF (reference sequence). Written as DNA, the CDR3 is TGTGCCACCAGCAGAGAAGGGGGTTTAAGCAATCAGCCCCAGCATTTT. Protein product: CATSREGGLSNQPQHF.

The chain carries TRBV7-2 and TRBJ1-1, with a possible D match to TRBD1 (6 bases). Trimming removed 6 bases at V and 4 bases at J, with 18 bases between. The CDR3 loop spans 15 amino acids. Germline CDR1 SGHTA, CDR2 FQGNSA. The CDR3 is CASRVSVDRGTEAFF. Here the CDR3 DNA reads TGTGCCAGCAGGGTAAGTGTGGACAGAGGCACTGAAGCTTTCTTT.

This CDR3 reads CASSPTGSNIQYF. CDR3 DNA: TGTGCCAGCAGCCCGACAGGGTCGAACATTCAGTACTTC. The rearrangement links TRBV6-5 to TRBJ2-4; 7 bases align to TRBD1. Germline V gene lookup returns CDR1 MNHEY and CDR2 SVGAGI. J lost 7 bases, V lost 6 bases, and 6 bases had no gene match. The CDR3 is made up of 13 amino acids.

V is TRBV5-4 and J is TRBJ2-3; 9 nucleotides align to TRBD2. The CDR3 totals 18 residues. Germline CDR1 reads SGHNT; CDR2 reads YYREEE (reference sequence). Trimming removed 0 bases from V and 0 bases from J; junction bases left unmatched: 8. The CDR3 DNA reads TGTGCCAGCAGCTTGGTAGCGGTGCGGGGGGGAAGCACAGATACGCAGTATTTT. Its translation: CASSLVAVRGGSTDTQYF.